These 2 T cell receptor beta chains originate from one sample sequenced in a study of shared clonotypes between healthy human individuals. Profiled with immunoSEQ multiplex PCR; TCRdb holds only in-frame clones, not every one. The table includes roughly 500,000 clones, 81% detected once. The sequencing sample was made of PBMCs. Receptors originate from a woman between 40 and 55 years old in good health. Some clones in this sample may be carry-over from other donors' samples.

The chain is built from TRBV5-1 and TRBJ2-7; possibly TRBD1 for D (7 bases). V was cut by 4 bases and J by 5 bases, with 19 bases left in between. The germline gives CDR1 SGHRS, CDR2 YFSETQ. The CDR3 has 15 residues. For the CDR3, the DNA is TGCGCCAGCAGCCCCACAGGGGAGGTTTTCAACGAGCAGTACTTC. It encodes CASSPTGEVFNEQYF.

The chain has TRBV4-3 and TRBJ2-7; 7 nucleotides align to TRBD1. In germline, CDR1 is LGHNA, CDR2 YSLEER. Trimming took 0 bases from V and 2 from J; bases not matched to a gene: 4. CDR3 size: 15 residues. The CDR3 loop is CASSQDLTGTYEQYF. The CDR3 DNA sequence: TGCGCCAGCAGCCAAGATCTGACAGGGACCTACGAGCAGTACTTC.